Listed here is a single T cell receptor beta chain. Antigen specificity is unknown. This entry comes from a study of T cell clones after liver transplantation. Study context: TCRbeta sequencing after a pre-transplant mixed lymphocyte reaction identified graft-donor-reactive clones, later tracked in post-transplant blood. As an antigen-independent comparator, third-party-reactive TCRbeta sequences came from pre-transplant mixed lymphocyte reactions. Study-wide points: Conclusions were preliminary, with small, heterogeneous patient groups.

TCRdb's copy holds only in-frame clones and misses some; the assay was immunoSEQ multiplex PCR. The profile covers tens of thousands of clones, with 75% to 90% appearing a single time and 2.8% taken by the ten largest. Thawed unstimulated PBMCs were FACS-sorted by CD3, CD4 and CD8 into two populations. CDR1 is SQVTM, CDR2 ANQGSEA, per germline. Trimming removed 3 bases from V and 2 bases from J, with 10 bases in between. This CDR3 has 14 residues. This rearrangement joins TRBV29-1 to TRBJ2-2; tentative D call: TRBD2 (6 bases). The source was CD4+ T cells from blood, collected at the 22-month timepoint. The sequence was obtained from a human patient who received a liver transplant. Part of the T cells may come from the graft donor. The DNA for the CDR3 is TGCAGCGTTGATTGGGACTCCAACACCGGGGAGCTGTTTTTT. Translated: CSVDWDSNTGELFF.